This T cell receptor (beta chain) derives from a study of glioma-infiltrating T cells. The CDR3 is 17 residues long. Trimming stripped 0 bases from V and 0 bases from J, with 14 bases between. Germline loops: CDR1 SGHAT, CDR2 FQDESV (reference sequence). Study results and limitations: Non-neoplastic patients had below-expected tissue-blood divergence, while all gliomas exceeded expectation. A blood CDR3 motif signature was depleted in highly divergent patients. Tissue and blood shared very few CDR3 sequences.

Using RNA template, CDR3s of TCR alpha and beta were amplified with iRepertoire arm-PCR. Tissue mRNA or PBMC total RNA, roughly 100-400 ng, went into one-step reverse transcription and amplification. TCRdb passed the multiplex PCR reads through MiXCR, listing each CDR3 protein once. This table holds a few hundred thousand distinct CDR3 sequences, roughly two fifths found once. Worth noting for this clonotype: What it recognizes is unknown.

Sequenced input: glioma tissue, nonneoplastic brain tissue, or PBMCs (not recorded which). The chain couples TRBV11-1 to TRBJ1-1; D not resolved. This receptor was identified in a human donor with low-grade glioma or glioblastoma, undergoing nonglioma brain surgery, or in good health (not recorded which). The CDR3 DNA reads as TGTGCCAGCAGCTTAGCGCTTGATGCACGTATGAACACTGAAGCTTTCTTT. As protein: CASSLALDARMNTEAFF.